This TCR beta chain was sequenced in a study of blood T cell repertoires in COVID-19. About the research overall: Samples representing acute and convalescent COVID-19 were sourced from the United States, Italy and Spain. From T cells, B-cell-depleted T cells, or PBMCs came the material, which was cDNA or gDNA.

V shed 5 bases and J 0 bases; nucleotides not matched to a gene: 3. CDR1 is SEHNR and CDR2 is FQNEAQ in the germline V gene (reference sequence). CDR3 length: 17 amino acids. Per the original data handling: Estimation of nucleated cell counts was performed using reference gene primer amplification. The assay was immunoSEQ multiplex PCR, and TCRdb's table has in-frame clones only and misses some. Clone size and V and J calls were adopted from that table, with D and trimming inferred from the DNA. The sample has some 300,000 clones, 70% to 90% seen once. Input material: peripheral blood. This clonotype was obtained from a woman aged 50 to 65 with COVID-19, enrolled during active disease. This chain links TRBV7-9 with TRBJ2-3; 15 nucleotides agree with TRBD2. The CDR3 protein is CASSRGLAGGSTDTQYF. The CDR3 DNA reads TGTGCCAGCAGCCGGGGACTAGCGGGAGGCAGCACAGATACGCAGTATTTT.